Below are 26 T cell receptor beta chains sequenced from a single sample in a study of T cell changes during pregnancy in multiple sclerosis. Sequenced by immunoSEQ multiplex PCR; TCRdb stores in-frame clones only, minus some. Seen here are approximately 130,000 clones, 90% to 96% observed once, and the top ten hold 0.44%. Sequenced material: peripheral blood, taken after pregnancy. The receptors were gathered from a female donor with multiple sclerosis, enrolled in a pregnancy study.

This rearrangement joins TRBV5-1 to TRBJ2-7; 8 nucleotides match TRBD2. Trimming at V came to 5 bases and at J to 7 bases, leaving 17 bases not matched to a gene. CDR3 length: 16 amino acids. Germline V gene lookup returns CDR1 SGHRS and CDR2 YFSETQ. The DNA for the CDR3 is TGCGCCAGCAGGGAGGCCAGCGGGAGTTTGCGTAGGGAGCAGTACTTC. Translating it yields CASREASGSLRREQYF.

CDR3 region: CASSLTGAEAFF. The DNA for the CDR3 is TGTGCCAGCAGCTTGACAGGGGCTGAAGCTTTCTTT. The chain has TRBV7-8 and TRBJ1-1; TRBD1 matches at 8 bases. This CDR3 comprises 12 residues. Per the germline V gene, CDR1 is SGHVS and CDR2 is FQNEAQ. The trim removed 3 bases at V and 6 bases at J, leaving 0 bases unmatched.

This chain connects TRBV7-9 to TRBJ1-3; D ambiguous. The length of the CDR3 is 11 residues. CDR1 and CDR2 from the germline V gene are SEHNR and FQNEAQ (reference sequence). V lost 6 bases to trimming and J lost 4 bases, with 4 bases between them. In DNA, the CDR3 is TGTGCCAGCAGTTCGGGAAACACCATATATTTT. Translated, it gives CASSSGNTIYF.

The chain joins TRBV7-8 to TRBJ1-5; a possible D gene is TRBD1 (5 bases). The CDR3 has 13 residues. Looked up from germline, CDR1 is SGHVS and CDR2 is FQNEAQ. With 2 bases removed from V and 7 bases from J, the gap between germline ends came to 9 bases. CDR3 residues: CASSLQGRQPQHF. CDR3 coding DNA: TGTGCCAGCAGCTTACAGGGTCGCCAGCCCCAGCATTTT. The complete variable domain, with remaining parts taken from reference TRBV7-8 and TRBJ1-5, reads GAGVSQSPRYKVAKRGQDVALRCDPISGHVSLFWYQQALGQGPEFLTYFQNEAQLDKSGLPSDRFFAERPEGSVSTLKIQRTQQEDSAVYLCASSLQGRQPQHFGDGTRLSIL.

Written as DNA, the CDR3 is TGCGCCAGCAGCTTGGCCCCCCGGGACACAGATACGCAGTATTTT. This translates into CASSLAPRDTDTQYF. J is TRBJ2-3 and V is TRBV5-1, with D possibly matching TRBD2 (5 bases). The germline V gene encodes CDR1 SGHRS and CDR2 YFSETQ. The length of the CDR3 is 15 residues. V was clipped by 0 bases and J by 2 bases, with 10 bases between them.

This clone was seen only once. The chain combines TRBV19 with TRBJ2-7; tentatively, D is TRBD2 (6 bases). In germline, CDR1 is LNHDA, CDR2 SQIVND (reference sequence). The CDR3 loop spans 13 amino acids. V lost 6 bases, J lost 7 bases, and 16 bases lay in between. Here the CDR3 DNA reads TGTGCCAGTAGCAACTCCATGGGGGGTGAGCAGTACTTC. This translates into CASSNSMGGEQYF.

The rearrangement uses TRBV20-1 and TRBJ2-1; perhaps TRBD1 as D (6 bases). CDR1 and CDR2 (germline): DFQATT, SNEGSKA (reference sequence). The CDR3 runs 11 residues. Between the trimmed V and J ends, which lost 7 bases and 8 bases, there was a span of 12 bases. This chain's CDR3 is CSVDRSDEQFF. The CDR3 coding sequence is TGCAGTGTTGACAGGTCAGATGAGCAGTTCTTC.

The chain uses TRBV19 and TRBJ1-1; tentative D call: TRBD1 (6 bases). Deletions cut 6 bases from V and 4 bases from J, with 9 bases between. The CDR3 is 12 amino acids. Per germline, CDR1 LNHDA and CDR2 SQIVND (reference sequence). The CDR3 sequence: CASSPGATEAFF. The DNA of the CDR3 is TGTGCCAGTAGCCCAGGGGCCACTGAAGCTTTCTTT.

J is TRBJ2-7 and V is TRBV27, with a possible D match to TRBD2 (5 bases). V was trimmed by 5 bases and J by 2 bases, leaving 7 bases between them. CDR3 length: 12 residues. Germline V gene lookup returns CDR1 MNHEY and CDR2 SMNVEV (reference sequence). The DNA for the CDR3 is TGTGCCAGCAGTGAGACTACCTACGAGCAGTACTTC. Amino acid sequence: CASSETTYEQYF.

The rearrangement uses TRBV6-5 and TRBJ2-7; D gene unclear. V lost 4 bases and J 6 bases, leaving 7 bases between the germline ends. Germline CDR1 and CDR2: MNHEY and SVGAGI. CDR3 length: 11 amino acids. The CDR3 nucleotides are TGTGCCAGCAGTTTCAGCGTCGAGCAGTACTTC. Translating it yields CASSFSVEQYF.

The chain has TRBV6-5 and TRBJ1-3; the D gene is possibly TRBD1 (5 bases). V was shortened by 0 bases and J by 3 bases, with 12 bases between the two germline ends. The CDR3 totals 16 residues. Looked up from germline, CDR1 is MNHEY and CDR2 is SVGAGI. The CDR3 nucleotides read TGTGCCAGCAGTTACTCGAGACCCAGGGTTGGAAACACCATATATTTT. This codes for CASSYSRPRVGNTIYF.

The chain carries TRBV19 and TRBJ1-1; D is perhaps TRBD1 (6 bases). The V gene lost 1 base and the J gene lost 5 bases, with 11 bases spanning the gap. The CDR3 consists of 14 residues. Germline CDR1 is LNHDA and CDR2 is SQIVND (reference sequence). In DNA form, the CDR3 reads TGTGCCAGTAGTATAGTACCAGGGGATACTGAAGCTTTCTTT. Protein sequence: CASSIVPGDTEAFF.

The chain carries TRBV11-1 and TRBJ2-7; the D gene is possibly TRBD1 (6 bases). This CDR3 has 14 amino acids. Per the germline V gene, CDR1 is SGHAT and CDR2 is FQDESV (reference sequence). Trimming stripped 5 bases from V and 7 bases from J, with 18 bases between. In nucleotides, the CDR3 is TGTGCCAGCAGCCTCCGGGACATGTCAATGGAGCAGTACTTC. It codes for CASSLRDMSMEQYF.

The genes are TRBV28 and TRBJ2-2; D is unclear. Per germline, CDR1 MDHEN and CDR2 SYDVKM. V lost 4 bases and J 9 bases, leaving 15 bases between the germline ends. The CDR3 extends over 14 amino acids. In DNA form, the CDR3 reads TGTGCCAGCAGTTCCATCCGGGTAGGCAGGGAGCTGTTTTTT. Its translation: CASSSIRVGRELFF.

This clone was counted once. J is TRBJ2-1 and V is TRBV10-3, with 7 bases matching TRBD1. Germline V lookup: CDR1 ENHRY, CDR2 SYGVKD. CDR3 length: 13 amino acids. The V gene end was trimmed by 9 bases and the J gene end by 7 bases; junction bases not matched to a gene: 9. The CDR3 loop reads CAMWDSQGNEQFF. The DNA of the CDR3 is TGTGCCATGTGGGACAGCCAGGGAAATGAGCAGTTCTTC.

The rearrangement joins TRBV5-1 to TRBJ1-5; D not resolved. Germline V CDR1 and CDR2: SGHRS, YFSETQ. V lost 0 bases, J lost 0 bases, and 7 bases lay in between. This CDR3 spans 15 amino acids. DNA of the CDR3: TGCGCCAGCAGCTTGGACAGCCATAGCAATCAGCCCCAGCATTTT. Translation: CASSLDSHSNQPQHF. The whole variable domain, filled in from reference TRBV5-1 and TRBJ1-5, reads KAGVTQTPRYLIKTRGQQVTLSCSPISGHRSVSWYQQTPGQGLQFLFEYFSETQRNKGNFPGRFSGRQFSNSRSEMNVSTLELGDSALYLCASSLDSHSNQPQHFGDGTRLSIL.

This chain joins TRBV6-4 and TRBJ2-1; D may be TRBD2 (5 bases). Germline lookup yields CDR1 MRHNA and CDR2 SNTAGT. CDR3 length equals 19 residues. With 0 bases removed from V and 0 bases from J, the gap between germline ends came to 18 bases. The CDR3 protein is CASSDSCPAERISYNEQFF. DNA for the CDR3: TGTGCCAGCAGTGACTCGTGCCCGGCTGAGCGGATCTCCTACAATGAGCAGTTCTTC.

The rearrangement joins TRBV6-5 to TRBJ2-2, with 10 bases matching TRBD2. The germline CDR1 and CDR2 sequences are MNHEY and SVGAGI. Trimming took 2 bases from V and 7 from J; bases not matched to a gene: 7. The CDR3 is 16 residues long. The CDR3 nucleotides read TGTGCCAGCAGTTACGAACTAGCGGGAAAAAGCGGGGAGCTGTTTTTT. It yields the protein CASSYELAGKSGELFF.

The rearrangement joins TRBV19 to TRBJ2-7, with 12 nucleotides matching TRBD2. Germline CDR1 reads LNHDA; CDR2 reads SQIVND (reference sequence). Losses at the gene ends were 3 bases for V and 3 bases for J; bases not matched to a gene: 6. The CDR3 has 16 amino acids. CDR3 nucleotide sequence: TGTGCCAGTAGTATTGGCGGACTAGCGGGATACTACGAGCAGTACTTC. This translates into CASSIGGLAGYYEQYF.

This chain connects TRBV11-3 to TRBJ2-7; D perhaps matches TRBD2 (7 bases). This CDR3 comprises 14 residues. V gave up 5 bases and J gave up 4 bases, with 15 bases separating them. Per the germline V gene, CDR1 is SGHNT and CDR2 is YENEEA. CDR3 nucleotides: TGTGCCAGCAGCCAAGGGAGGGGGACTTACGAGCAGTACTTC. Translating gives CASSQGRGTYEQYF.

J is TRBJ1-1 and V is TRBV11-1; D unresolved. Germline V gene lookup returns CDR1 SGHAT and CDR2 FQDESV (reference sequence). The CDR3 consists of 15 residues. Deletions cut 1 base from V and 1 base from J, with 10 bases between. In DNA form, the CDR3 reads TGTGCCAGCAGCTTAGGTAGCGGCCCGAACACTGAAGCTTTCTTT. This sequence encodes CASSLGSGPNTEAFF.

The chain joins TRBV5-1 to TRBJ1-1; D unresolved. V lost 5 bases, J lost 1 base, and 6 bases lay in between. The CDR3 spans 12 residues. The V gene's germline CDR1 is SGHRS and CDR2 YFSETQ. In nucleotides, the CDR3 is TGCGCCAGCAGAACGGGGAACACTGAAGCTTTCTTT. This sequence encodes CASRTGNTEAFF.

The chain combines TRBV13 with TRBJ2-5; TRBD1 might be the D (6 bases). The CDR3 spans 13 residues. Trimming shortened V by 4 bases and J by 4 bases, and 10 bases separated the two germline ends. Germline-derived CDR1 and CDR2 are PRHDT and FYEKMQ (reference sequence). In DNA form, the CDR3 reads TGTGCCAGCAGCTCCGGACAGCTAGAGACCCAGTACTTC. It codes for CASSSGQLETQYF.

The gene calls are TRBV7-2 and TRBJ2-2; the match to TRBD2 covers 10 bases. Trimming cost V 3 bases and J 5 bases; bases outside gene matches: 15. The CDR3 extends over 19 amino acids. Germline CDR1 and CDR2: SGHTA and FQGNSA. CDR3 bases: TGTGCCAGCAGCTTGGAGCGGTGGGGCCAGCGGGAGGGGACCGGGGAGCTGTTTTTT. Its protein is CASSLERWGQREGTGELFF.

The chain couples TRBV15 to TRBJ1-4; D remains ambiguous. The CDR3 is made up of 12 amino acids. V shed 3 bases and J shed 4 bases, with 3 bases lying between them. CDR1 LNHNV and CDR2 YYDKDF come from the germline V gene (reference sequence). The CDR3 reads CATSSSNEKLFF. CDR3 nucleotides: TGTGCCACCAGCAGTAGTAATGAAAAACTGTTTTTT.

The chain employs TRBV28 and TRBJ2-1; unclear D gene. V gave up 7 bases and J gave up 7 bases, with 8 bases separating them. The CDR3 is 11 amino acids. CDR1 MDHEN and CDR2 SYDVKM come from the germline V gene. Here the CDR3 reads CASTSSNEQFF. Here the CDR3 DNA reads TGTGCCAGCACCTCCTCTAATGAGCAGTTCTTC. Full variable domain (missing parts from reference TRBV28 and TRBJ2-1): DVKVTQSSRYLVKRTGEKVFLECVQDMDHENMFWYRQDPGLGLRLIYFSYDVKMKEKGDIPEGYSVSREKKERFSLILESASTNQTSMYLCASTSSNEQFFGPGTRLTVL.